The 9 T cell receptor beta chains below all came from one sample that was sequenced in a study of pediatric ulcerative colitis. The table came from immunoSEQ multiplex PCR; TCRdb's copy has only in-frame clones and leaves some out. Seen here are roughly 14,000 clones, over 80% observed once, and the top ten hold 0.98%. The sequencing sample was made of blood. These receptors all stem from a boy between 10 and 17 years old with moderate ulcerative colitis.

The chain recombines TRBV7-9 with TRBJ1-5; a possible D gene is TRBD1 (5 bases). The V and J ends lost 0 bases and 2 bases respectively, with 5 bases between them. CDR1 is SEHNR, CDR2 FQNEAQ, per germline (reference sequence). The CDR3 totals 14 residues. In nucleotides, the CDR3 is TGTGCCAGCAGCTTAGCAGGGGGCAATCAGCCCCAGCATTTT. Its protein product is CASSLAGGNQPQHF.

This chain links TRBV20-1 with TRBJ1-1; tentatively, D is TRBD1 (5 bases). The germline V and J ends were trimmed by 5 bases and 5 bases, with 9 bases remaining between them. Germline assignment: CDR1 DFQATT and CDR2 SNEGSKA (reference sequence). This CDR3 comprises 11 residues. The CDR3 DNA follows: TGCAGTGCTGCAGGGTTTACTGAAGCTTTCTTT. Translating gives CSAAGFTEAFF.

The chain recombines TRBV9 with TRBJ1-2; the match to TRBD1 covers 8 bases. Germline values: CDR1 SGDLS, CDR2 YYNGEE. CDR3 length: 15 amino acids. V dropped 0 bases and J dropped 4; count of bases not matched to a gene: 5. CDR3 in amino acids: CASSVARGPSYGYTF. The CDR3 DNA reads as TGTGCCAGCAGCGTAGCCAGGGGGCCGAGCTATGGCTACACCTTC.

The chain carries TRBV4-2 and TRBJ2-3; 7 nucleotides align to TRBD1. The CDR3 extends over 15 amino acids. Germline CDR1 and CDR2: LGHNA and YNFKEQ. With 3 bases clipped from V and 4 bases from J, the junction kept 7 bases outside the gene matches. The CDR3 protein is CASSHEGTGADTQYF. In DNA, the CDR3 is TGTGCCAGCAGCCATGAGGGAACAGGGGCAGATACGCAGTATTTT.

The chain employs TRBV2 and TRBJ1-5; TRBD1 agrees at 7 bases. Germline V gene sequence: CDR1 SNHLY, CDR2 FYNNEI. The junction had 10 bases not matched to a gene; V was cut back by 4 bases and J by 4 bases. There are 16 residues in the CDR3. The CDR3 DNA reads TGTGCCAGCAGTGTCTCTGGGACAGCCTTTAATCAGCCCCAGCATTTT. Protein product: CASSVSGTAFNQPQHF. Based on the CDR3 plus reference TRBV2 and TRBJ1-5, the full variable domain is EPEVTQTPSHQVTQMGQEVILRCVPISNHLYFYWYRQILGQKVEFLVSFYNNEISEKSEIFDDQFSVERPDGSNFTLKIRSTKLEDSAMYFCASSVSGTAFNQPQHFGDGTRLSIL.

The chain carries TRBV21-1 and TRBJ2-4. TRBV21-1 is a listed pseudogene. CDR3 size: 12 residues. This chain's CDR3 is CASRRYENIQYF. The DNA for the CDR3 is TGTGCCAGCAGAAGGTATGAAAACATTCAGTACTTC.

The chain has TRBV19 and TRBJ1-3; D not resolved. The CDR3 has 12 residues. Germline-derived CDR1 and CDR2 are LNHDA and SQIVND (reference sequence). V dropped 5 bases and J dropped 3 bases, with 5 bases sitting between them. CDR3 sequence: CASSASGNTIYF. For the CDR3, the DNA is TGTGCCAGTAGTGCCAGTGGAAACACCATATATTTT.

The V gene is TRBV19, the J gene TRBJ1-2; D is ambiguous. In germline, CDR1 is LNHDA, CDR2 SQIVND (reference sequence). The CDR3 sequence is 12 residues long. V gave up 3 bases and J gave up 8 bases, with 10 bases separating them. The CDR3 coding sequence is TGTGCCAGTAGTATCTCGGCTGGAGGCTACACCTTC. This encodes CASSISAGGYTF.

The chain recombines TRBV7-6 with TRBJ2-2, with a tentative D call TRBD2 (6 bases). Germline V gene lookup returns CDR1 SGHVS and CDR2 FNYEAQ. Trimming removed 3 bases at V and 3 bases at J, with 11 bases between. The CDR3 is made up of 15 amino acids. The CDR3 reads CASSFRDWDTGELFF. The DNA for the CDR3 is TGTGCCAGCAGCTTCAGGGACTGGGACACCGGGGAGCTGTTTTTT.